This T cell receptor beta chain was sequenced for a study of read filtering for tumor transcriptome and immune sequencing. For the study at large: DNase treatment preceded whole-transcriptome library preparation. The study, taken as a whole, reports: Without single-read clonotypes, shared clonotype proportions correlated more between IR-seq and RNA-seq.

This clonotype was counted at least ten times. What it recognizes is unknown. This library used roughly 400 ng RNA and molecular barcoded adaptors spanning alpha/delta and beta/gamma chains. TCRdb analysed the reads with MiXCR anew, one entry per CDR3 protein. Here the sample spans approximately 61,000 distinct CDR3 sequences, about a fifth being singletons. CDR1 and CDR2 from the germline V gene are SGHRS and YFSETQ. The CDR3 length is 13 residues. Trimming removed 5 bases from V and 7 bases from J, with 13 bases in between. This clonotype was sampled from a donor over 35 with multiple myeloma. This rearrangement joins TRBV5-1 to TRBJ2-1, with TRBD1 as a possible D gene (5 bases). The sample consisted of a population of CD138-negative cells sorted from bone marrow. The CDR3 DNA is TGCGCCAGCAGTTTGAGAGACAGTAATGAGCAGTTCTTC. Translating it yields CASSLRDSNEQFF.